Detailed here is one T cell receptor (beta chain). The antigen is undetermined. The data were taken from a study of cytomegalovirus exposure and HLA in healthy donors. Study-level points and caveats: Specificity of three CMV-associated chains for CMV antigens was verified in vitro.

Trimming cost V 10 bases and J 3 bases, with 16 bases left between them. The CDR3 loop spans 13 amino acids. Germline CDR1 MNHEY, CDR2 SVGAGI. Amplification used 60 Vbeta primers and 13 Jbeta primers. Some clones are missing from TCRdb's copy, which holds only in-frame ones; the method was immunoSEQ multiplex PCR. This table has about 140,000 clones, 60% to 80% appearing once. The TCR was taken from a man aged 18 to 29 in good health and CMV-seronegative. The chain combines TRBV6-5 with TRBJ2-7, with TRBD2 as a possible D gene (5 bases). Sequences were obtained from PBMCs. CDR3 nucleotide sequence: TGTGCCACCAGATTGGGCGGGTACTACGAGCAGTACTTC. Its translation: CATRLGGYYEQYF.